This T cell receptor beta chain was sequenced during a study of blood T cell repertoires in COVID-19. Study context: The United States, Italy and Spain provided the acute and convalescent COVID-19 samples. The cDNA or gDNA used as material had been derived from T cells, B-cell-depleted T cells, or PBMCs.

The CDR3 spans 13 residues. The germline V gene has CDR1 SGHTA and CDR2 FQGNSA. V shed 3 bases and J shed 3 bases, with 8 bases lying between them. Original processing methods: Estimated nucleated cell counts came from reference gene primer amplification. The assay was immunoSEQ multiplex PCR, and TCRdb's table has in-frame clones only and misses some. V, J and clone size reflect that table, while D and trimming were determined from the DNA. This table has about 260,000 clones, about 80% appearing once. The source material was peripheral blood. The receptor comes from an elderly woman with acute or convalescent COVID-19. The chain uses TRBV7-2 and TRBJ2-5, with D hard to call. CDR3 in amino acids: CASSFNREETQYF. The CDR3 region has the DNA TGTGCCAGCAGCTTTAATCGGGAAGAGACCCAGTACTTC.